This T cell receptor beta chain was identified during a study of cytomegalovirus exposure and HLA in healthy donors. Study results and caveats: An analysis done earlier found most TCR beta V segments productive about 87% or about 30% of the time. Compared with the roughly 700-donor mean, an Asian-associated ancestry cluster reportedly had fewer N-insertions, according to a later analysis.

A multiplex PCR was run with 60 Vbeta primers and 13 Jbeta primers. The protocol was immunoSEQ multiplex PCR, while the TCRdb copy is restricted to in-frame clones and leaves out a portion. The sample lists more than 95,000 clones; 70% to 85% were seen once. V was pared by 6 bases and J by 7 bases, with 4 bases of the junction left unmatched. The length of the CDR3 is 14 residues. CDR1 is MDHEN, CDR2 SYDVKM, per germline. This clone turned up a few times. Its specificity is unknown. This clonotype was obtained from a man aged 35-49 years in good health and CMV-seropositive. Source material: PBMCs. The chain has TRBV28 and TRBJ2-2, with 11 nucleotides matching TRBD2. The CDR3: CASRTSGTVGELFF. DNA of the CDR3: TGTGCCAGCAGGACTAGCGGGACGGTCGGGGAGCTGTTTTTT.